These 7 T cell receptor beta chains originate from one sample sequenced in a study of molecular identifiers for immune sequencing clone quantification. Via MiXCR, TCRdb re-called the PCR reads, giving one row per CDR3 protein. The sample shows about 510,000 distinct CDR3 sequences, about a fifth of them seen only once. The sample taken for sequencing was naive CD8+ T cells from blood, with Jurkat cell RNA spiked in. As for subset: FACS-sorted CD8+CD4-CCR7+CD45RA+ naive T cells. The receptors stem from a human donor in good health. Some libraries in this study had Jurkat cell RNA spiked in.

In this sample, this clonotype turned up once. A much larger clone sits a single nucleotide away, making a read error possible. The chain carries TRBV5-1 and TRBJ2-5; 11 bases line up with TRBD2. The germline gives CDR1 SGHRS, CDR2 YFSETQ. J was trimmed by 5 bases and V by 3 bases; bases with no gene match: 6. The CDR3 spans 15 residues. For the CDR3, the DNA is TGCGCCAGCAGCTCGACGACTAGCGGGGTTGAGACCCAGTACTTC. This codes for CASSSTTSGVETQYF.

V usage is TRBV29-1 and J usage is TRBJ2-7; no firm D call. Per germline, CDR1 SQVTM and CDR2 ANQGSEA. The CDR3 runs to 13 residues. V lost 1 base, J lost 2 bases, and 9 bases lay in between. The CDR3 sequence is CSVEGVTTYEQYF. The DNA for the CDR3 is TGCAGCGTTGAAGGCGTCACCACCTACGAGCAGTACTTC.

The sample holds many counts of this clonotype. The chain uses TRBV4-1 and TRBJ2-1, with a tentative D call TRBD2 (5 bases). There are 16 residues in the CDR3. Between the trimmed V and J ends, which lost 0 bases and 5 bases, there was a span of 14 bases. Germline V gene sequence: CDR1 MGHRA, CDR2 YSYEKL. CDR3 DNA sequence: TGCGCCAGCAGCCAAGAATTTTCAGGACTCCACAATGAGCAGTTCTTC. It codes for CASSQEFSGLHNEQFF.

This CDR3 reads CASSLAILTGELFF. CDR3 nucleotides: TGTGCCAGCAGTTTAGCGATCCTAACCGGGGAGCTGTTTTTT. V gene TRBV12-3 or TRBV12-4 combines with J gene TRBJ2-2; no reliable D call. The V end was cut by 0 bases, the J end by 5 bases, with 7 bases between. The CDR3 has 14 residues.

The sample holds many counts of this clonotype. In nucleotides, the CDR3 is TGTGCCAGCGGAGACTCCACAGATACGCAGTATTTT. It encodes CASGDSTDTQYF. The chain carries TRBV28 and TRBJ2-3; no reliable D call. The CDR3 is 12 residues long. V lost 8 bases and J lost 2, with 8 bases in between. Germline CDR1 MDHEN, CDR2 SYDVKM. Variable domain in full (rest from reference TRBV28 and TRBJ2-3): DVKVTQSSRYLVKRTGEKVFLECVQDMDHENMFWYRQDPGLGLRLIYFSYDVKMKEKGDIPEGYSVSREKKERFSLILESASTNQTSMYLCASGDSTDTQYFGPGTRLTVL.

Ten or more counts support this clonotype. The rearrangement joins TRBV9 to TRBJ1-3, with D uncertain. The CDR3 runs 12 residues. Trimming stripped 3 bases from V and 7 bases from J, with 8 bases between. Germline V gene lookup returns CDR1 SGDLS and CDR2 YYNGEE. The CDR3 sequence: CASSGHPNTIYF. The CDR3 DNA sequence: TGTGCCAGCAGCGGGCATCCGAACACCATATATTTT.

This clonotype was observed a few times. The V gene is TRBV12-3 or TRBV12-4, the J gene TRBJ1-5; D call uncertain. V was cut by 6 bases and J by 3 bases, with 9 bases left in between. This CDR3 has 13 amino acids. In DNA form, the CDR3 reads TGTGCCAGCAGGGAGTCACCCAATCAGCCCCAGCATTTT. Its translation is CASRESPNQPQHF.